Reported below is one T cell receptor (beta chain). Its antigen remains unidentified. TCRdb keeps only in-frame clones here, not all; method: immunoSEQ multiplex PCR. This sample yields about 51,000 clones, of which about 90% are seen a single time; over 13% belongs to the top ten. CDR3 length: 13 residues. The germline V gene encodes CDR1 MNHEY and CDR2 SMNVEV (reference sequence). V was cut by 5 bases and J by 2 bases, with 10 bases left in between. This sample is part of a study of T cell clones after liver transplantation. Study summary: Three of eight recipients were HCV-positive; others had non-autoimmune, non-viral indications. Tolerance: complete withdrawal held at least one year, liver enzymes staying within twice normal.

Findings and caveats of the study: In two subjects, few donor cells limited the measurable donor-reactive repertoire.

The clonotype comes from a human patient who received a liver transplant. Some T cells may be graft donor cells. The sample here was CD8+ T cells from blood, taken 12 months after liver transplant. The V gene is TRBV27, the J gene TRBJ2-7; the D gene is possibly TRBD1 (5 bases). CDR3 sequence reads: CASSIGHPYEQYF. CDR3 coding DNA: TGTGCCAGCAGTATTGGACATCCCTACGAGCAGTACTTC.